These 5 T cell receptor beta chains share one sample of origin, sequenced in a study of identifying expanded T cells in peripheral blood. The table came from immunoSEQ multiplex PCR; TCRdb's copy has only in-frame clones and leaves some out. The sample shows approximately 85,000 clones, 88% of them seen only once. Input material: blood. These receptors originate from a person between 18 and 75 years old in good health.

The CDR3, as DNA: TGTGCCAGCAGCCCCACGCAAGGAAACACCATATATTTT. This sequence encodes CASSPTQGNTIYF. The genes are TRBV7-9 and TRBJ1-3; no reliable D call. The germline V gene has CDR1 SEHNR and CDR2 FQNEAQ (reference sequence). The CDR3 runs to 13 residues. The germline V and J ends were trimmed by 5 bases and 4 bases, with 9 bases remaining between them.

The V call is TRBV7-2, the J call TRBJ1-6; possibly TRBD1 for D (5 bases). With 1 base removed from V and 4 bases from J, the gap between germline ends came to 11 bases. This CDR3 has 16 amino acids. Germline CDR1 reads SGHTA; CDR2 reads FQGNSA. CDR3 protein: CASSLEGPYYNSPLHF. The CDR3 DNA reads TGTGCCAGCAGCTTAGAGGGACCGTATTATAATTCACCCCTCCACTTT. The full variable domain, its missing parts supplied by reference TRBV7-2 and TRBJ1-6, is GAGVSQSPSNKVTEKGKDVELRCDPISGHTALYWYRQSLGQGLEFLIYFQGNSAPDKSGLPSDRFSAERTGGSVSTLTIQRTQQEDSAVYLCASSLEGPYYNSPLHFGNGTRLTVT.

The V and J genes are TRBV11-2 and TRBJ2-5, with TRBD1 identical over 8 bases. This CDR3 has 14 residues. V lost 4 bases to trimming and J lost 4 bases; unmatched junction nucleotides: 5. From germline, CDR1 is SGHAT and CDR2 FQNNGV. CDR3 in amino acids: CASSYGQGRETQYF. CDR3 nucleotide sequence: TGTGCCAGCAGCTATGGACAGGGTCGAGAGACCCAGTACTTC.

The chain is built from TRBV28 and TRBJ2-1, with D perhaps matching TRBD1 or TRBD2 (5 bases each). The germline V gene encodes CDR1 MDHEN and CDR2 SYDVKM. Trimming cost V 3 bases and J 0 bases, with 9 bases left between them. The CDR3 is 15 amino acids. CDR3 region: CASSFGTISYNEQFF. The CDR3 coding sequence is TGTGCCAGCAGTTTTGGGACCATCTCCTACAATGAGCAGTTCTTC.

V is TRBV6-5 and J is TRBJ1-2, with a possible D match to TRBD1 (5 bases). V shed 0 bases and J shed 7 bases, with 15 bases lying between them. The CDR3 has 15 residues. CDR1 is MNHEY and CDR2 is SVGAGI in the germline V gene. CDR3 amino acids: CASSYSWGVEGGYTF. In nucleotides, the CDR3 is TGTGCCAGCAGTTACTCGTGGGGCGTCGAGGGTGGCTACACCTTC.